This T cell receptor (beta chain) stems from a study of blood T cell repertoires in COVID-19. This clone was detected once. Enrollment of patients from Seattle took place during active infection, with longitudinal follow-up. Assay: immunoSEQ multiplex PCR; the TCRdb copy retains only in-frame clones and omits some. The data show 170,000 or so clones, approximately 87% seen once. Material: peripheral blood. The origin of this receptor is a woman aged 65 to 85 with COVID-19, enrolled during active disease.

The CDR3 DNA sequence: TGTGCCAGCAGCACATCAGGTGTGAACGAGCAGTACTTC. It encodes CASSTSGVNEQYF. The chain couples TRBV11-2 to TRBJ2-7; D is uncertain. V lost 5 bases and J 5 bases, leaving 13 bases between the germline ends. The CDR3 runs to 13 residues. Germline V CDR1 and CDR2: SGHAT, FQNNGV. Full variable domain (outside the CDR3, taken from reference TRBV11-2 and TRBJ2-7): EAGVAQSPRYKIIEKRQSVAFWCNPISGHATLYWYQQILGQGPKLLIQFQNNGVVDDSQLPKDRFSAERLKGVDSTLKIQPAKLEDSAVYLCASSTSGVNEQYFGPGTRLTVT.